This T cell receptor beta chain was captured in a study of blood T cell repertoires in COVID-19. The study assigned cohorts using participant-reported clinical history. Donors in Cohort 3 counted as recovered after two negative PCRs, clearance, or symptom resolution. This CDR3 spans 16 amino acids. V lost 1 base and J lost 6; bases outside the gene matches: 10. Germline V lookup: CDR1 LGHDT, CDR2 YNNKEL (reference sequence). As handled by the study authors: For nucleated cells, counts were estimated from reference gene primer amplification. Profiling relied on immunoSEQ multiplex PCR, and the TCRdb table lists in-frame clones only, not all of them. Clone size and V and J calls were adopted from that table, with D and trimming inferred from the DNA. Here the sample spans 490,000 or so clones, approximately 88% being singletons.

The specimen was PBMCs or T cells enriched from blood (not recorded which). The genes are TRBV3-1 (or the pseudogene TRBV3-2) and TRBJ2-7; 9 bases map to TRBD1. The receptor's source is a woman aged 35 to 49 who had recovered from COVID-19. CDR3 amino acids: CASSQVTGGSLGEQYF. In nucleotides, the CDR3 is TGTGCCAGCAGCCAAGTGACAGGGGGATCGCTAGGCGAGCAGTACTTC.